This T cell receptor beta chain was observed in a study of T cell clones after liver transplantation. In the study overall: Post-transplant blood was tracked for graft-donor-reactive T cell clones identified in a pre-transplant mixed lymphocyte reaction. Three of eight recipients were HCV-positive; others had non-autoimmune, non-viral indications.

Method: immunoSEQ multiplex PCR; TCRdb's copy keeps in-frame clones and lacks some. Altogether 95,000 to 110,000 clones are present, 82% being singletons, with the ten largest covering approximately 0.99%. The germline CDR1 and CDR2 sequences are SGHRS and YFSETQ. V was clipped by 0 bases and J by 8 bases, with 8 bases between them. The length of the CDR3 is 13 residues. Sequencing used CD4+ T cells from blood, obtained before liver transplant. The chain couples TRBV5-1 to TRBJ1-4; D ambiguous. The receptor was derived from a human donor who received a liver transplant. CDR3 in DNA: TGCGCCAGCAGCTTGGCCCGGTCGGAAAAACTGTTTTTT. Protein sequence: CASSLARSEKLFF.